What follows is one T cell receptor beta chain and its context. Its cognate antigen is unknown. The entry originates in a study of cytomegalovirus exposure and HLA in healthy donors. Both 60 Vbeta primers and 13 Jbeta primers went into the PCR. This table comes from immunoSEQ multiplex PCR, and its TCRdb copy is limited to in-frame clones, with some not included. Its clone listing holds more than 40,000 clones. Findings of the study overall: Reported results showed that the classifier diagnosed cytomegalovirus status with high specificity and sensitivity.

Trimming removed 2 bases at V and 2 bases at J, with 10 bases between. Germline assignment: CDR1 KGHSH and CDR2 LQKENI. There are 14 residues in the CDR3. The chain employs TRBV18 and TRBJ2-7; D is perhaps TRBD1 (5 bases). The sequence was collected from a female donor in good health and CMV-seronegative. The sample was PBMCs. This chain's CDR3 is CASSPYGQTYEQYF. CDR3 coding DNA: TGTGCCAGCTCACCATACGGACAAACCTACGAGCAGTACTTC.